This entry is about one T cell receptor beta chain. TCRdb re-derived calls from the 5' RACE reads in MiXCR, one entry per CDR3 protein. The sample carries about 570,000 distinct CDR3 sequences, over 8.5% recorded once. V was trimmed by 0 bases and J by 11 bases, leaving 15 bases between them. Germline V CDR1 and CDR2: DFQATT, SNEGSKA (reference sequence). This CDR3 region has 13 residues. This sample was included in a study of identical twins. The same data also went into a second study, on yellow fever vaccine responses in identical twins.

The receptor comes from a woman between 18 and 30 years old in good health. Sequencing was performed on PBMCs. This chain uses TRBV20-1 with TRBJ2-3; D is uncertain. This CDR3 is CSARDSLAAQQYF. CDR3 sequence (DNA): TGCAGTGCTAGAGATAGTTTGGCGGCCCAGCAGTATTTT.